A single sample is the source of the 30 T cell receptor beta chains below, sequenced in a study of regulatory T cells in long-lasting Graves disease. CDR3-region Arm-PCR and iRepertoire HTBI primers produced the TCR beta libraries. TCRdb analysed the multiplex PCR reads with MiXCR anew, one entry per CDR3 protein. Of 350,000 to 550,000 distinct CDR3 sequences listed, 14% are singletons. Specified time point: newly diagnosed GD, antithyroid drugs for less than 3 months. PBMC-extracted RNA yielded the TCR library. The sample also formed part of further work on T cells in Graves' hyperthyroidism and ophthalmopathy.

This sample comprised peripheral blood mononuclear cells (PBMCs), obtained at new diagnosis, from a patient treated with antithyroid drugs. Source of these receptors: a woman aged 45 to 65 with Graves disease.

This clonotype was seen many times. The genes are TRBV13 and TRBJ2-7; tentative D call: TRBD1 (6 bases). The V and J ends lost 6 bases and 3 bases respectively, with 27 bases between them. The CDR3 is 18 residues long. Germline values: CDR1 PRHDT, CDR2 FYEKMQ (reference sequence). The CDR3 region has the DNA TGTGCCAGCAGGCCTCTCAGGGGTATGCTGAACACCAACTACGAGCAGTACTTC. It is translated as CASRPLRGMLNTNYEQYF.

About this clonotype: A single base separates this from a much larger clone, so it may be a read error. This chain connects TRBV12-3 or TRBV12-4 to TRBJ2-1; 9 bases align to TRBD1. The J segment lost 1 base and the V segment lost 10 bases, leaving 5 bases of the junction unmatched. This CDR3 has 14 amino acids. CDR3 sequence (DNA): TGTGCCAATGGCGGGACAGGGTCCTACAATGAGCAGTTCTTC. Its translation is CANGGTGSYNEQFF.

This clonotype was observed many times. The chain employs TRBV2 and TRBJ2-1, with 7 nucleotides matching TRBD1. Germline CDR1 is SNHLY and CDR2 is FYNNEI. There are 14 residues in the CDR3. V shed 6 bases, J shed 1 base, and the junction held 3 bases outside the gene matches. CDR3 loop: CASRKQGSYNEQFF. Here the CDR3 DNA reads TGTGCCAGCAGGAAACAGGGGTCCTACAATGAGCAGTTCTTC.

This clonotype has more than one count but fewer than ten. Here the CDR3 DNA reads TGTGCCACCTTACGGGGAGATCAGCCCCAGCATTTT. It codes for CATLRGDQPQHF. The V and J genes are TRBV28 and TRBJ1-5; unclear D gene. The CDR3 totals 12 residues. The V gene's germline CDR1 is MDHEN and CDR2 SYDVKM. Trimming stripped 10 bases from V and 5 bases from J, with 12 bases between.

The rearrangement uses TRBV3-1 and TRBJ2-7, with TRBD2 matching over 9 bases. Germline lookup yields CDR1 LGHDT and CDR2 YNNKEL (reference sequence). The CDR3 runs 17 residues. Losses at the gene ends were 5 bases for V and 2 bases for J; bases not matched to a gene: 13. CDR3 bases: TGTGCCAGCAGCACACGCCTCGCGGGAGGGCCAGCCTACGAGCAGTACTTC. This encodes CASSTRLAGGPAYEQYF.

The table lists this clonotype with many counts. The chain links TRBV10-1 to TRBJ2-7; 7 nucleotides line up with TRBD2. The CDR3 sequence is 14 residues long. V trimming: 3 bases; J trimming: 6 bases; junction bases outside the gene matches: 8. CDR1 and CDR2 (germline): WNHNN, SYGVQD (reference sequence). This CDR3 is CASSDPTTSAEQYF. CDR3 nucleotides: TGCGCCAGCAGTGACCCCACCACTAGCGCCGAGCAGTACTTC.

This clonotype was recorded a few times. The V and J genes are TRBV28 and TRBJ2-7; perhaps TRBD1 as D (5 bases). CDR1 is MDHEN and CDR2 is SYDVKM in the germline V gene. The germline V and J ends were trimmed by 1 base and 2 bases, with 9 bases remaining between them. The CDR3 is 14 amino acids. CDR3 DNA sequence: TGTGCCAGCAGTTTATCAGGGATCGCCTACGAGCAGTACTTC. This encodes CASSLSGIAYEQYF.

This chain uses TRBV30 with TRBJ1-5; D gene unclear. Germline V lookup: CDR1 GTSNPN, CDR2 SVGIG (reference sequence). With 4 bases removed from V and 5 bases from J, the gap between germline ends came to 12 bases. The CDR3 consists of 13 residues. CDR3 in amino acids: CAWTPGGHQPQHF. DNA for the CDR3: TGTGCCTGGACCCCCGGTGGGCATCAGCCCCAGCATTTT.

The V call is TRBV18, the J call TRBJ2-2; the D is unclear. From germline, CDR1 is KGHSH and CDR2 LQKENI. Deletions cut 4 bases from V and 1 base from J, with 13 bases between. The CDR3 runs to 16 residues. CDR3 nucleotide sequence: TGTGCCAGCTCACAAGGCGCCCCTGGGAACACCGGGGAGCTGTTTTTT. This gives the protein CASSQGAPGNTGELFF.

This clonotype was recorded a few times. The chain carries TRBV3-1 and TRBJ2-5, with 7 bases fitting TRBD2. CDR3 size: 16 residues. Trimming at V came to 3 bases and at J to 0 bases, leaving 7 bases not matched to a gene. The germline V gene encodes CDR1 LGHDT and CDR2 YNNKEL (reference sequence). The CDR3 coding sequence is TGTGCCAGCAGCCACGCACTACTAGCGTACCAAGAGACCCAGTACTTC. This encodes CASSHALLAYQETQYF.

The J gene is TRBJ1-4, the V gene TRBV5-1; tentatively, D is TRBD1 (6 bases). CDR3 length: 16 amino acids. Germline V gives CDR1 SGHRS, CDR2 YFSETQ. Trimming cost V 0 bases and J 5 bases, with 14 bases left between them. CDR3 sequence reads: CASSLAGGAGNEKLFF. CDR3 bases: TGCGCCAGCAGCTTGGCCGGGGGGGCTGGAAATGAAAAACTGTTTTTT.

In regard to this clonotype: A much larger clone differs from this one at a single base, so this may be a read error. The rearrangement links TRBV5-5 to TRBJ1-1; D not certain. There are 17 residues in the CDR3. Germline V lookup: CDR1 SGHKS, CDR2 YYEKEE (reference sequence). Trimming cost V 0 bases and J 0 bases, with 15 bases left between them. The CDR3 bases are TGTGCCAGCAGCTTGGGCCCCTATAGACGAATGAACACTGAAGCTTTCTTT. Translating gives CASSLGPYRRMNTEAFF.

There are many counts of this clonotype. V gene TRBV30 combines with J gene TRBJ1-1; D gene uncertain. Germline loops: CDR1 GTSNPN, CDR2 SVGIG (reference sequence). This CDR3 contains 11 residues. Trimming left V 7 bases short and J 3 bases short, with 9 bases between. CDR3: CALGGDTEAFF. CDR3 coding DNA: TGTGCCTTGGGCGGGGACACTGAAGCTTTCTTT.

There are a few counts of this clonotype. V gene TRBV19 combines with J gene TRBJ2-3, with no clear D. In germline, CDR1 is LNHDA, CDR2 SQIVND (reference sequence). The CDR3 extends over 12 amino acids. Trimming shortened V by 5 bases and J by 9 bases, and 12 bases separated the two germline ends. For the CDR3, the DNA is TGTGCCAGTAGTGGCGGACGGCTAACGCAGTATTTT. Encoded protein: CASSGGRLTQYF. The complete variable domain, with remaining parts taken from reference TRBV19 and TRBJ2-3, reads DGGITQSPKYLFRKEGQNVTLSCEQNLNHDAMYWYRQDPGQGLRLIYYSQIVNDFQKGDIAEGYSVSREKKESFPLTVTSAQKNPTAFYLCASSGGRLTQYFGPGTRLTVL.

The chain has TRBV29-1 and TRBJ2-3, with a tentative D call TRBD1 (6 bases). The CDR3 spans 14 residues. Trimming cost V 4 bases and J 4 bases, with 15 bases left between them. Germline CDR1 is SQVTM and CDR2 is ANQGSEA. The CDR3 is CSVAWGQEADTQYF. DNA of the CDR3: TGCAGCGTTGCATGGGGGCAGGAAGCAGATACGCAGTATTTT.

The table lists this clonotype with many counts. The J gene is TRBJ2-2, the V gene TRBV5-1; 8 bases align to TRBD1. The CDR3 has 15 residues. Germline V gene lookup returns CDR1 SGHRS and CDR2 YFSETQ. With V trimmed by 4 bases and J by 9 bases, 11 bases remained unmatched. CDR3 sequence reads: CASSGGQGASWELFF. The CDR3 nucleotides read TGCGCCAGCAGCGGAGGACAGGGTGCATCGTGGGAGCTGTTTTTT.

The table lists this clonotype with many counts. The CDR3 sequence is CASSSRGTERNTEAFF. The DNA for the CDR3 is TGTGCCAGCAGCTCCCGAGGGACAGAGAGAAACACTGAAGCTTTCTTT. The gene calls are TRBV11-2 and TRBJ1-1; 7 bases match TRBD1. V was pared by 4 bases and J by 2 bases, with 10 bases of the junction left unmatched. This CDR3 spans 16 amino acids. In germline, CDR1 is SGHAT, CDR2 FQNNGV.

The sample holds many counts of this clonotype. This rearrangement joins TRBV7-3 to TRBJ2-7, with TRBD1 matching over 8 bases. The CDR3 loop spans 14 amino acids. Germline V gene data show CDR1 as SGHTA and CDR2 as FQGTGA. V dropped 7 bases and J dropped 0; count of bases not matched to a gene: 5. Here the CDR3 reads CASKKTGASYEQYF. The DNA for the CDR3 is TGTGCCAGCAAAAAGACAGGGGCCTCCTACGAGCAGTACTTC.

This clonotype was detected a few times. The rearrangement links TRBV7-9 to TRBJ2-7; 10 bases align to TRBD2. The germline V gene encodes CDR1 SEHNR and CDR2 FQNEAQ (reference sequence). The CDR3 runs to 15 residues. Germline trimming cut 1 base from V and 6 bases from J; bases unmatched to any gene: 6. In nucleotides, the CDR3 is TGTGCCAGCAGCTTAGGGCTAGCGGGAGTCGTCGAGCAGTACTTC. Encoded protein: CASSLGLAGVVEQYF. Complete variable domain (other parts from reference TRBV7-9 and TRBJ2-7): DTGVSQNPRHKITKRGQNVTFRCDPISEHNRLYWYRQTLGQGPEFLTYFQNEAQLEKSRLLSDRFSAERPKGSFSTLEIQRTEQGDSAMYLCASSLGLAGVVEQYFGPGTRLTVT.

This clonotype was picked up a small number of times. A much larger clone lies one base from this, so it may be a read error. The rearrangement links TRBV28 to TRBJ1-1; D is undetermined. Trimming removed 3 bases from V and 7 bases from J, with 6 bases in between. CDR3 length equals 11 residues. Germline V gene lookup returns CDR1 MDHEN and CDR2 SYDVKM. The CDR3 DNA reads TGTGCCAGCAGTTTCGCGGGTGAAGCTTTCTTT. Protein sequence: CASSFAGEAFF.

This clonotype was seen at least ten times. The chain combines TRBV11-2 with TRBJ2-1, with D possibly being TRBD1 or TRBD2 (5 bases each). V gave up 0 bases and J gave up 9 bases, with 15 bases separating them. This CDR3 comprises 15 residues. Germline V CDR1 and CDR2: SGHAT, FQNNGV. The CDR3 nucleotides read TGTGCCAGCAGCTTAGAAGGGGAGCAATTAGTTGAGCAGTTCTTC. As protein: CASSLEGEQLVEQFF. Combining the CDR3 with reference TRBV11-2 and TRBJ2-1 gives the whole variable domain EAGVAQSPRYKIIEKRQSVAFWCNPISGHATLYWYQQILGQGPKLLIQFQNNGVVDDSQLPKDRFSAERLKGVDSTLKIQPAKLEDSAVYLCASSLEGEQLVEQFFGPGTRLTVL.

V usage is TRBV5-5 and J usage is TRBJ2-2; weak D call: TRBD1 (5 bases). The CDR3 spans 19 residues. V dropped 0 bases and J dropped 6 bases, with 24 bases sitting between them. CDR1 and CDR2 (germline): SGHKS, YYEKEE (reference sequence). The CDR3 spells CASSLAPQGTLRSAGELFF. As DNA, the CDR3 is TGTGCCAGCAGCTTGGCCCCCCAGGGAACTTTGAGATCGGCCGGGGAGCTGTTTTTT.

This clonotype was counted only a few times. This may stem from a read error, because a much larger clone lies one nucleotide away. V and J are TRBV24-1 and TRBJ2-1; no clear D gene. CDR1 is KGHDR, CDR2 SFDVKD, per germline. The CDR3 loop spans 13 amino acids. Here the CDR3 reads CATSDFPENEQSF. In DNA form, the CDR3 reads TGTGCCACCAGTGATTTCCCCGAGAATGAGCAGTCCTTC.

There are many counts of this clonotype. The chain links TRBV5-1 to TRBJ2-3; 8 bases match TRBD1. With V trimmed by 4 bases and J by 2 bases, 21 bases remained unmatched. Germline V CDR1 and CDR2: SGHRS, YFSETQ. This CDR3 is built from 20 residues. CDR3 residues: CASSKQGGDSARRNTDTQYF. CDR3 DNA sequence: TGCGCCAGCAGCAAACAGGGGGGAGATAGCGCTCGAAGGAACACAGATACGCAGTATTTT.

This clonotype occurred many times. CDR3 in DNA: TGCAGTGCTAGAGGTCCCGGGACTAGGTTCGCAGATACGCAGTATTTT. This translates into CSARGPGTRFADTQYF. This chain joins TRBV20-1 and TRBJ2-3, with TRBD2 matching over 8 bases. The CDR3 extends over 16 amino acids. CDR1 DFQATT and CDR2 SNEGSKA come from the germline V gene (reference sequence). The ends lost 1 base at V and 4 bases at J; junction bases unmatched: 10.

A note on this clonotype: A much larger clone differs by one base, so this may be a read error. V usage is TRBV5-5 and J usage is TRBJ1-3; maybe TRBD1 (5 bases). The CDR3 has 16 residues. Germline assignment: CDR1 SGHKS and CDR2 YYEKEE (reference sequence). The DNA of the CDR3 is TGTGCCAACAGCTGGGACGGGACTCCCTCTGGAAACACCATATATTTT. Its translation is CANSWDGTPSGNTIYF.

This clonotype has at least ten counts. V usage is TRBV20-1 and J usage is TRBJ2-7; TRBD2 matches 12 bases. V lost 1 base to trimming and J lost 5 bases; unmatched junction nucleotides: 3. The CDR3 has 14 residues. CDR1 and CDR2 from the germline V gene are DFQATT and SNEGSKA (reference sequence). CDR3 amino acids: CSARGASGRDEQYF. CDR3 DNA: TGCAGTGCTAGAGGGGCTAGCGGGAGGGACGAGCAGTACTTC.

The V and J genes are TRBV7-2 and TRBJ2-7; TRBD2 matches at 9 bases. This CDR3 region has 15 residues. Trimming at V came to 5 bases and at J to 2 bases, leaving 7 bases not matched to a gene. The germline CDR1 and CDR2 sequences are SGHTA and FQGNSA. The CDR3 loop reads CASSINSGSPYEQYF. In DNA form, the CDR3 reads TGTGCCAGCAGCATAAATAGCGGGAGCCCCTACGAGCAGTACTTC. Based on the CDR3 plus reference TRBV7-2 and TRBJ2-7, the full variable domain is GAGVSQSPSNKVTEKGKDVELRCDPISGHTALYWYRQSLGQGLEFLIYFQGNSAPDKSGLPSDRFSAERTGGSVSTLTIQRTQQEDSAVYLCASSINSGSPYEQYFGPGTRLTVT.

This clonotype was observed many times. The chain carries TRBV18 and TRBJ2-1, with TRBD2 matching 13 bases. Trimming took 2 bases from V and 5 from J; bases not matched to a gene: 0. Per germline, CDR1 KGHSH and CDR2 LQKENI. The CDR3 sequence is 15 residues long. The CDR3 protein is CASSPGTSGDNEQFF. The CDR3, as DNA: TGTGCCAGCTCACCAGGGACTAGCGGGGACAATGAGCAGTTCTTC.

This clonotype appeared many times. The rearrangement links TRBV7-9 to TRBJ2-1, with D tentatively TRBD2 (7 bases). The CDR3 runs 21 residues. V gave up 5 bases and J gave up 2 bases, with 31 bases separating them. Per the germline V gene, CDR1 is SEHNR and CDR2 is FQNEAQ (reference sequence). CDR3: CASSTRGYGQPGLMTYNEQFF. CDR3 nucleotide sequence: TGTGCCAGCAGCACAAGGGGGTACGGACAGCCGGGACTAATGACCTACAATGAGCAGTTCTTC.